These 31 T cell receptor beta chains share one sample of origin, sequenced in a study of T-cell reconstitution after alpha-beta-depleted transplantation in children (dated by TCRdb to 2016 to 2017). Library preparation employed PCR. Sequencing instrument: Illumina HiSeq 2500. To normalize quantification of the TCRbeta repertoire, the TCR libraries were built with molecular barcoding that relied on unique molecular identifiers. The public reads were quality trimmed at Q25 with fastp and then assembled into clones with MiXCR by TCRdb, keeping productive beta chains. All rows with the same CDR3 protein become a single entry with the most common DNA and genes. The sample data list roughly 400,000 distinct CDR3 sequences, and around 21% of these were observed just once. The ten largest clones represent less than 4.5% of the sample. This specimen was PBMCs from the stem cell graft donor, taken from the stem cell graft. The receptors originated from a human donor who donated a stem cell graft to a child with acute myeloid leukemia.

Many counts were recorded for this clonotype. The gene calls are TRBV28 and TRBJ2-1, with 11 bases that match TRBD1. The V gene's germline CDR1 is MDHEN and CDR2 SYDVKM. The CDR3 consists of 14 residues. The junction had 1 base not matched to a gene; V was cut back by 3 bases and J by 6 bases. CDR3 nucleotides: TGTGCCAGCAGTTTGGGGACAGGGGGCAATGAGCAGTTCTTC. This translates into CASSLGTGGNEQFF.

V and J are TRBV5-1 and TRBJ1-2; TRBD1 aligns across 8 bases. CDR3 length equals 14 residues. The germline V gene encodes CDR1 SGHRS and CDR2 YFSETQ. Unmatched junction bases numbered 4, after V lost 3 bases and J lost 3 bases. The CDR3: CASSYGTGHYGYTF. The CDR3 nucleotides are TGCGCCAGCAGCTATGGGACAGGCCACTATGGCTACACCTTC.

This chain connects TRBV12-3 or TRBV12-4 to TRBJ2-1, with D unresolved. The CDR3 sequence is 15 residues long. V lost 3 bases and J lost 5, with 14 bases in between. In DNA, the CDR3 is TGTGCCAGCAGTTTGCGGCCCCTCGGAGACAATGAGCAGTTCTTC. It yields the protein CASSLRPLGDNEQFF.

This clonotype was seen a few times. The chain couples TRBV4-3 to TRBJ2-6, with D possibly matching TRBD1 (5 bases). CDR3 length equals 16 residues. Germline V gene sequence: CDR1 LGHNA, CDR2 YSLEER. The V end lost 1 base, the J end lost 4 bases, and 11 bases lay between the germline ends. The CDR3 nucleotides read TGCGCCAGCAGCCAAGGTTCAGGGATCGGGGCCAACGTCCTGACTTTC. Protein sequence: CASSQGSGIGANVLTF.

The rearrangement uses TRBV18 and TRBJ1-2; weak D call: TRBD1 (5 bases). Looked up from germline, CDR1 is KGHSH and CDR2 is LQKENI. Trimming shortened V by 0 bases and J by 4 bases, and 9 bases separated the two germline ends. The CDR3 runs to 14 residues. The CDR3 DNA reads TGTGCCAGCTCACCACCGGGACGGACCTATGGCTACACCTTC. Translating gives CASSPPGRTYGYTF.

This clonotype was observed a handful of times. V and J are TRBV5-1 and TRBJ2-5, with 8 bases that match TRBD2. Trimming took 1 base from V and 4 from J; bases not matched to a gene: 3. Per the germline V gene, CDR1 is SGHRS and CDR2 is YFSETQ. CDR3 size: 14 residues. CDR3 residues: CASSLFTSGETQYF. CDR3 sequence (DNA): TGCGCCAGCAGCTTGTTTACTAGCGGAGAGACCCAGTACTTC.

This clonotype has only a few counts. The J gene is TRBJ1-5, the V gene TRBV12-3 or TRBV12-4, with D maybe TRBD1 (5 bases). The V gene lost 6 bases and the J gene lost 0 bases, with 12 bases spanning the gap. CDR3 length: 15 residues. The CDR3, as DNA: TGTGCCAGCAGCCCAGGGACTAATAGCAATCAGCCCCAGCATTTT. Amino acids: CASSPGTNSNQPQHF.

This clonotype was observed a few times. This chain connects TRBV20-1 to TRBJ2-1, with 14 bases aligning to TRBD2. Trimming cost V 5 bases and J 7 bases; bases outside gene matches: 4. CDR1 and CDR2 (germline): DFQATT, SNEGSKA (reference sequence). This CDR3 spans 14 amino acids. The CDR3 nucleotides are TGCAGTGCTTTGGGACTAGCGGGAGCAAATGAGCAGTTCTTC. This gives the protein CSALGLAGANEQFF.

This clonotype occurred many times. The chain combines TRBV4-2 with TRBJ1-1; D remains unclear. Germline CDR1 is LGHNA and CDR2 is YNFKEQ. V was cut by 0 bases and J by 0 bases, with 11 bases left in between. The CDR3 has 16 amino acids. DNA of the CDR3: TGTGCCAGCAGCCAAGATTTTGGTTCGTTGAACACTGAAGCTTTCTTT. Translation: CASSQDFGSLNTEAFF.

This clonotype was counted only a few times. The chain joins TRBV6-1 to TRBJ2-5; D remains ambiguous. The CDR3 has 15 residues. The germline V and J ends were trimmed by 5 bases and 7 bases, with 20 bases remaining between them. The germline V gene encodes CDR1 MNHNS and CDR2 SASEGT. CDR3 sequence reads: CASSRPHELGVTQYF. The DNA of the CDR3 is TGTGCCAGCAGTCGCCCTCACGAACTTGGGGTGACCCAGTACTTC.

The chain has TRBV7-2 and TRBJ2-4; D perhaps matches TRBD1 (5 bases). Deletions cut 1 base from V and 8 bases from J, with 9 bases between. This CDR3 is built from 13 residues. Germline V lookup: CDR1 SGHTA, CDR2 FQGNSA. This CDR3 is CASSLGGWDIQYF. The CDR3 region has the DNA TGTGCCAGCAGCTTAGGGGGCTGGGACATTCAGTACTTC.

This chain connects TRBV10-3 to TRBJ2-6, with 9 positions matching TRBD1. Per germline, CDR1 ENHRY and CDR2 SYGVKD. This CDR3 is 19 amino acids long. Trimming at V came to 6 bases and at J to 4 bases, leaving 16 bases not matched to a gene. The CDR3 here is CAISPTPTGGFTGANVLTF. DNA of the CDR3: TGTGCCATCAGCCCTACCCCCACAGGGGGCTTCACGGGGGCCAACGTCCTGACTTTC.

This clonotype has ten or more counts. This chain connects TRBV20-1 to TRBJ2-7; 8 bases agree with TRBD1. The CDR3 loop spans 13 amino acids. Germline values: CDR1 DFQATT, CDR2 SNEGSKA (reference sequence). Unmatched junction bases numbered 4, after V lost 6 bases and J lost 0 bases. CDR3 in DNA: TGCAGTGCCGCGACAGGGGACTCCTACGAGCAGTACTTC. This codes for CSAATGDSYEQYF.

A few counts support this clonotype. This chain joins TRBV7-9 and TRBJ2-5; a possible D gene is TRBD2 (5 bases). The germline gives CDR1 SEHNR, CDR2 FQNEAQ (reference sequence). The CDR3 consists of 13 residues. V lost 3 bases to trimming and J lost 3 bases, with 8 bases between them. As DNA, the CDR3 is TGTGCCAGCAGCTTTGTGCGGGAAGAGACCCAGTACTTC. As protein: CASSFVREETQYF.

There are a few counts of this clonotype. This chain links TRBV25-1 with TRBJ2-2; 7 bases fit TRBD1. The CDR3 covers 14 residues. The V gene end was trimmed by 6 bases and the J gene end by 7 bases; junction bases not matched to a gene: 8. Germline V gives CDR1 MGHDK, CDR2 SYGVNS. The CDR3 loop reads CASSRTGESGELFF. The CDR3 DNA reads TGTGCCAGCAGCCGAACAGGGGAGAGCGGGGAGCTGTTTTTT. Full variable domain (outside the CDR3, taken from reference TRBV25-1 and TRBJ2-2): EADIYQTPRYLVIGTGKKITLECSQTMGHDKMYWYQQDPGMELHLIHYSYGVNSTEKGDLSSESTVSRIRTEHFPLTLESARPSHTSQYLCASSRTGESGELFFGEGSRLTVL.

This clonotype occurred a few times. The chain is built from TRBV29-1 and TRBJ2-1, with TRBD2 identical over 7 bases. The V gene end was trimmed by 7 bases and the J gene end by 5 bases; junction bases not matched to a gene: 8. The germline CDR1 and CDR2 sequences are SQVTM and ANQGSEA. The CDR3 has 13 residues. The CDR3 here is CSADTLADNEQFF. The DNA for the CDR3 is TGCAGCGCTGATACGCTAGCGGACAATGAGCAGTTCTTC.

The rearrangement joins TRBV25-1 to TRBJ2-7, with a possible D match to TRBD2 (5 bases). The ends were cut back, 1 base at V and 5 bases at J, with 12 bases in the middle. CDR1 and CDR2 (germline): MGHDK, SYGVNS. This CDR3 region has 14 residues. CDR3 nucleotide sequence: TGTGCCAGCAGTGAATTTAGCGCGGCGGACGAGCAGTACTTC. Its translation is CASSEFSAADEQYF.

This clonotype was seen only a few times. The rearrangement links TRBV2 to TRBJ2-7; TRBD1 agrees at 7 bases. Germline CDR1 is SNHLY and CDR2 is FYNNEI. V lost 4 bases to trimming and J lost 4 bases; unmatched junction nucleotides: 4. The CDR3 runs to 13 residues. CDR3 region: CASSATGVYEQYF. The CDR3 DNA reads as TGTGCCAGCAGTGCCACAGGGGTTTACGAGCAGTACTTC.

V and J are TRBV12-3 or TRBV12-4 and TRBJ2-3, with 8 bases fitting TRBD2. CDR3 length: 17 amino acids. The junction had 9 bases not matched to a gene; V was cut back by 2 bases and J by 2 bases. CDR3 loop: CASSLKASGPPTDTQYF. The CDR3, as DNA: TGTGCCAGCAGTTTAAAGGCTAGCGGGCCCCCCACAGATACGCAGTATTTT.

This clonotype was found a few times. The chain has TRBV29-1 and TRBJ2-7; D is perhaps TRBD2 (6 bases). Germline V gene lookup returns CDR1 SQVTM and CDR2 ANQGSEA. The germline V and J ends were trimmed by 4 bases and 2 bases, with 12 bases remaining between them. This CDR3 comprises 13 residues. This chain's CDR3 is CSVVTGVTYEQYF. The CDR3, as DNA: TGCAGCGTTGTTACGGGGGTAACCTACGAGCAGTACTTC.

This chain connects TRBV29-1 to TRBJ2-1; 11 bases are shared with TRBD2. The CDR3 totals 15 residues. The V and J ends lost 4 bases and 8 bases, in that order; junction bases with no gene match: 10. Germline CDR1 SQVTM, CDR2 ANQGSEA. Here the CDR3 DNA reads TGCAGCGTTGCTCACCTAGCGGGAGGATTGGATGAGCAGTTCTTC. Protein: CSVAHLAGGLDEQFF.

This clonotype appeared many times. J is TRBJ2-1 and V is TRBV3-1; no reliable D call. Trimming stripped 4 bases from V and 8 bases from J, with 6 bases between. This CDR3 contains 11 residues. Per the germline V gene, CDR1 is LGHDT and CDR2 is YNNKEL (reference sequence). The CDR3 DNA reads TGTGCCAGCAGCCTCAGGTATGAGCAGTTCTTC. Translated: CASSLRYEQFF.

Many counts were recorded for this clonotype. The V gene is TRBV9, the J gene TRBJ2-7; TRBD2 aligns across 13 bases. With V trimmed by 0 bases and J by 3 bases, 6 bases remained unmatched. From germline, CDR1 is SGDLS and CDR2 YYNGEE. The CDR3 is 17 amino acids. This CDR3 is CASSVAEGLAGVYEQYF. CDR3 in DNA: TGTGCCAGCAGCGTAGCGGAAGGACTAGCGGGAGTCTACGAGCAGTACTTC.

Concerning this clonotype itself: One junction end disagrees with the germline gene, perhaps due to a read error. The V gene is TRBV20-1, the J gene TRBJ2-7; D could derive from TRBD1 or TRBD2 (5 bases each). Germline V gene lookup returns CDR1 DFQATT and CDR2 SNEGSKA (reference sequence). The CDR3 has 16 amino acids. In DNA form, the CDR3 reads TGCTGTGCTAGAGGCCCCCTGAGGGCCAGGGTCTACGAGCAGTACTTC. Translated, it gives CCARGPLRARVYEQYF.

The chain couples TRBV6-1 to TRBJ2-1; 7 nucleotides agree with TRBD2. Losses at the gene ends were 6 bases for V and 9 bases for J; bases not matched to a gene: 11. The CDR3 loop spans 14 amino acids. Germline-derived CDR1 and CDR2 are MNHNS and SASEGT. DNA of the CDR3: TGTGCCAGCAGCACAGGCATCGGGGAGGGTGAGCAGTTCTTC. The encoded protein is CASSTGIGEGEQFF.

There are a few counts of this clonotype. V gene TRBV7-3 combines with J gene TRBJ2-1, with 10 bases that match TRBD1. This CDR3 is built from 19 residues. The ends lost 1 base at V and 6 bases at J; junction bases unmatched: 15. From germline, CDR1 is SGHTA and CDR2 FQGTGA. CDR3 sequence reads: CASSLRAAGVGQGFNEQFF. The CDR3 nucleotides are TGTGCCAGCAGCTTAAGGGCGGCGGGTGTGGGACAGGGGTTCAATGAGCAGTTCTTC.

This clonotype occurred many times. V is TRBV20-1 and J is TRBJ2-1, with unresolved D. This CDR3 spans 15 amino acids. Germline CDR1 DFQATT, CDR2 SNEGSKA (reference sequence). V lost 0 bases and J 2 bases, leaving 11 bases between the germline ends. The CDR3 loop is CSARDIAQTYNEQFF. The DNA for the CDR3 is TGCAGTGCTAGAGACATAGCCCAAACCTACAATGAGCAGTTCTTC.

This clonotype was found a few times. The chain is built from TRBV20-1 and TRBJ2-7, with 7 bases matching TRBD1. Germline V gene data show CDR1 as DFQATT and CDR2 as SNEGSKA (reference sequence). The CDR3 length is 13 residues. The CDR3: CSIPGTATYEQYF. The CDR3 DNA reads as TGCAGCATTCCCGGGACAGCGACCTACGAGCAGTACTTC.

This clonotype was found a few times. The chain has TRBV5-1 and TRBJ2-1; no definite D call. CDR3 size: 13 residues. From germline, CDR1 is SGHRS and CDR2 YFSETQ. V lost 1 base and J lost 8, with 10 bases in between. The CDR3 reads CASSLSSEHEQFF. CDR3 nucleotide sequence: TGCGCCAGCAGCTTGAGCTCAGAGCATGAGCAGTTCTTC.

Here the CDR3 reads CASSVSDWLAEQYF. The CDR3, as DNA: TGCGCCAGCAGCGTATCAGATTGGCTGGCCGAGCAGTACTTC. This chain links TRBV5-1 with TRBJ2-7; D is uncertain. This CDR3 is built from 14 residues. Germline assignment: CDR1 SGHRS and CDR2 YFSETQ. Trimming took 4 bases from V and 6 from J, leaving 17 bases between them.

This clonotype was detected many times. V gene TRBV29-1 combines with J gene TRBJ2-3; 7 nucleotides line up with TRBD2. J gave up 5 bases and V 1 base, and 12 bases lay outside the gene matches. Germline lookup yields CDR1 SQVTM and CDR2 ANQGSEA. The CDR3 consists of 16 residues. The CDR3 spells CSVEGDGGRGLDTQYF. CDR3 nucleotides: TGCAGCGTTGAAGGCGATGGCGGGAGAGGGTTAGATACGCAGTATTTT.